Sequencing of this T cell receptor beta chain was carried out in a study of blood T cell repertoires in COVID-19. This CDR3 is built from 14 residues. V was pared by 5 bases and J by 4 bases, with 12 bases between. The V gene's germline CDR1 is MNHEY and CDR2 SVGAGI. As originally analysed: Estimated nucleated cell counts came from reference gene primer amplification. Data came from immunoSEQ multiplex PCR; TCRdb stores just in-frame clones and leaves some out. The D gene and trimming were derived from the DNA, and the V and J assignments and clone size from that table. The data contain roughly 95,000 clones, roughly 80% of them singletons.

V and J are TRBV6-5 and TRBJ1-3, with a weak D call TRBD1 (5 bases). The sequenced sample was peripheral blood. This TCR was recovered from a human donor in a cohort sampled during active COVID-19. The CDR3 is CASSPFREGNTIYF. CDR3 sequence (DNA): TGTGCCAGCAGTCCATTCAGGGAAGGAAACACCATATATTTT.